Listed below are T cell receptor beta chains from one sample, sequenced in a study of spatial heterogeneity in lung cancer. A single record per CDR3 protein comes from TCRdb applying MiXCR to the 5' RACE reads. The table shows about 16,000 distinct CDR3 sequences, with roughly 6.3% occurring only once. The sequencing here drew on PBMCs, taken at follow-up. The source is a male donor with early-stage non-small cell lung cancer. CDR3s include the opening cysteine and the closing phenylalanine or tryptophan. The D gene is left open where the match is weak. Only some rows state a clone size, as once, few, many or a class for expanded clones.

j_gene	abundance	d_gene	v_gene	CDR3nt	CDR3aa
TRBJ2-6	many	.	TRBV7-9	TGTGCCAGCAGCTTCGTTCGGGGTGGGGCCAACGTCCTGACTTTC	CASSFVRGGANVLTF
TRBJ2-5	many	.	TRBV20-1	TGCAGTGCCACCGCTAGCTCCGAAGAGACCCAGTACTTC	CSATASSEETQYF
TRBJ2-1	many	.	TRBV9	TGTGCCAGCAGCGTAGGATGGACCTCCTACAATGAGCAGTTCTTC	CASSVGWTSYNEQFF
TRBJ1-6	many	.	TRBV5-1	TGCGCCAGCAGGGCCCTGGCCGGAAGTTCACCCCTCCACTTT	CASRALAGSSPLHF
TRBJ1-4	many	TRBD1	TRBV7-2	TGTGCCAGCAGTCCGTCAGGGGGTGAAAAACTGTTTTTT	CASSPSGGEKLFF
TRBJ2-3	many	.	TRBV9	TGTGCCAGCAGCGTAGACGGTTACAGCACAGATACGCAGTATTTT	CASSVDGYSTDTQYF
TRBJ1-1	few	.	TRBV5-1	TGCGCCAGCAGCCCCCTGGGTGGGGGGAACACTGAAGCTTTCTTT	CASSPLGGGNTEAFF
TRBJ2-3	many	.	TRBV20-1	TGCAGTGCTAGAGCGGGATTTGGGACAGATACGCAGTATTTT	CSARAGFGTDTQYF
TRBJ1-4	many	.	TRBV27	TGTGCCAGCAGTTACCTGGGTAATGAAAAACTGTTTTTT	CASSYLGNEKLFF
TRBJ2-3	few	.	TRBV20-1	TGCAGTGCTAGAGATAGGCAGAGATCTAGCACAGATACGCAGTATTTT	CSARDRQRSSTDTQYF
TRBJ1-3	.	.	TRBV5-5	TGTGCCAGCAGCTTGGTCCCAGGCTCTGGAAACACCATATATTTT	CASSLVPGSGNTIYF
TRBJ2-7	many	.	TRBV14	TGTGCCAGCAGCTCTAGTAGGGGGGAGCAGTACTTC	CASSSSRGEQYF
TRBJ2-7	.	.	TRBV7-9	TGTGCCAGCAGCTTGTATCGGGGCAGGGGATCCTACGAGCAGTACTTC	CASSLYRGRGSYEQYF
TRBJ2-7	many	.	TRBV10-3	TGTGCCATCAGTGAGACAGTGGGCTCCTACGAGCAGTACTTC	CAISETVGSYEQYF
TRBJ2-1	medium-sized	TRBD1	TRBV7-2	TGTGCCAGCAGACGACCGGGACAGGGCAACAATGAGCAGTTCTTC	CASRRPGQGNNEQFF
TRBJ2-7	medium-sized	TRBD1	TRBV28	TGTGCCAGCAGAGGGACAGCGTCCTACGAGCAGTACTTC	CASRGTASYEQYF
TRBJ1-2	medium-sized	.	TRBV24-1	TGTGCCACCAGTGATTTAAATGGCTACACCTTC	CATSDLNGYTF
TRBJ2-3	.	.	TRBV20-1	TGCAGTGCTAGTAAGGCAGGGGGCACAGATACGCAGTATTTT	CSASKAGGTDTQYF
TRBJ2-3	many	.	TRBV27	TGTGCCAGCAGTGCGACAGTCTCTAGCACAGATACGCAGTATTTT	CASSATVSSTDTQYF
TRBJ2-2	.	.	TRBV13	TGTGCCAGCAGCTTAGGGATCGTAGTACGAAAAAACATCGGGGAGCTGTTTTTT	CASSLGIVVRKNIGELFF
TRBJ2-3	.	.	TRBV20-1	TGCAGTGCTAGCCCCGGGACTGCACGCGGTGCTACGCAGTATTTT	CSASPGTARGATQYF
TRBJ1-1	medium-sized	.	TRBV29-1	TGCAGCGGCGGGGGGGGCACTGAAGCTTTCTTT	CSGGGGTEAFF
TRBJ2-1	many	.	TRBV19	TGTGCCAGTAGATCGGACAGCGAATCTAACAATGAGCAGTTCTTC	CASRSDSESNNEQFF
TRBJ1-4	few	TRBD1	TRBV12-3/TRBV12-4	TGTGCCAGCAGTTCGACAGGGCCTAATGAAAAACTGTTTTTT	CASSSTGPNEKLFF
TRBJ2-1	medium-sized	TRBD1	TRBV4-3	TGCGCCAGCAGCCAGAGGGGGCAGGGGGCGGATGAGCAGTTCTTC	CASSQRGQGADEQFF
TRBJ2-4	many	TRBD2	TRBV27	TGTGCCAGCAGTTCGGGACTAGCGGGGGCCAAAAACATTCAGTACTTC	CASSSGLAGAKNIQYF
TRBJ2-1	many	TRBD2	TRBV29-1	TGCGGCGGGAGGGCCCGCTTGGGAAATGAGCAGTTCTTC	CGGRARLGNEQFF
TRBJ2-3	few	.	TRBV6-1	TGTGCCAGCAGCTTCTTACAGGGCGGTGGCACAGATACGCAGTATTTT	CASSFLQGGGTDTQYF
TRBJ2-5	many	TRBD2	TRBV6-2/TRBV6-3	TGTGCCAGCACCCATCGTCGGGGAGGGGAGACCCAGTACTTC	CASTHRRGGETQYF
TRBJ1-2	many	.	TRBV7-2	TGTGCCAGCAGCCTGCAGGGGCTGTCCTATGGCTACACCTTC	CASSLQGLSYGYTF
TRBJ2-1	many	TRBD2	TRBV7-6	TGTGCCAGCAGCCGCAGACTAGCGGGAGAGGGGATATTCAATGAGCAGTTCTTC	CASSRRLAGEGIFNEQFF
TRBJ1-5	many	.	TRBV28	TGTGCCAGCAGTTTACGGGTCGGAACCGGTCAGCCCCAGCATTTT	CASSLRVGTGQPQHF
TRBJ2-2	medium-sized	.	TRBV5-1	TGCGCCAGCAGCTTGGGGACAGCCACCGGGGAGCTGTTTTTT	CASSLGTATGELFF
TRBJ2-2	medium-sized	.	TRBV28	TGTGCCATTCGGGATTCATACACCGGGGAGCTGTTTTTT	CAIRDSYTGELFF
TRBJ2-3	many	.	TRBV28	TGTGCCAGCAGTTTCCGTCCAGATACGCAGTATTTT	CASSFRPDTQYF
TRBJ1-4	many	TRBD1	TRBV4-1	TGCGCCAGCAGCCAAGCGGGGAGGACAGGGGAAGGAGAAAAACTGTTTTTT	CASSQAGRTGEGEKLFF
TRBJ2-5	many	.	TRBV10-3	TGTGCCACCGGGAAGGGCACTGGCGTGGAGACCCAGTACTTC	CATGKGTGVETQYF
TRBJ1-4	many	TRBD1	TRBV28	TGTGCCAGCAGCCGTCCCGGGACAGGGAATGAAAAACTGTTTTTT	CASSRPGTGNEKLFF
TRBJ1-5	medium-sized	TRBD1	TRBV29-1	TGCAGCGTTGCGGGACAGGAAAGTCAGCCCCAGCATTTT	CSVAGQESQPQHF
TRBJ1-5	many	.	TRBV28	TGTGCCAGCAGTCGGTTAGGGATAGGGAGCAATCAGCCCCAGCATTTT	CASSRLGIGSNQPQHF
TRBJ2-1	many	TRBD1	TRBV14	TGTGCCAGCAGCCTCACAGGGGTGGGGAATGAGCAGTTCTTC	CASSLTGVGNEQFF
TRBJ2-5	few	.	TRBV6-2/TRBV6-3	TGTGCCAGCAGTCTACCGCACTCGGGGTACCAAGAGACCCGGTACCAAGAGACCCAGTACTTC	CASSLPHSGYQETRYQETQYF
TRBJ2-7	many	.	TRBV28	TGTGCCAGCAACCTATCGGGGGGCGTCTCCTACGAGCAGTACTTC	CASNLSGGVSYEQYF
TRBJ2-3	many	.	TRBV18	TGTGCCAGCTCACCACCGGGGGCGGAGGCAGATACGCAGTATTTT	CASSPPGAEADTQYF
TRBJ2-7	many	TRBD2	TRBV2	TGTGCCAGCAATCAAGCGGGAGCGGGCGAGCAGTACTTC	CASNQAGAGEQYF
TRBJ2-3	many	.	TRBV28	TGTGCCAGCAGTTTATCGACAGAAAACCGTGATACGCAGTATTTT	CASSLSTENRDTQYF
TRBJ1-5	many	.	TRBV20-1	TGCAGTGCTAGAAGACGATGGATTCCTTTTGCGGGCAATCAGCCCCAGCATTTT	CSARRRWIPFAGNQPQHF